A selection of T cell receptor beta chains follows, all from one sample in a study of shared clonotypes between healthy human individuals. Measured with immunoSEQ multiplex PCR; TCRdb has only the in-frame clones, and not every one. The sample has a few million clones; 90% to 95% are singletons. Sequenced material: naive CD8+ T cells from PBMCs. All receptors come from a man aged 18 to 30 in good health. Some clones in this sample may be carry-over from other donors' samples. Both conserved end residues are part of each CDR3. A D gene is named only where the DNA matches it firmly. A row's size may be missing; if present it is once, few, many or a size class.

. | TRBJ1-2 | . | TRBV7-9 | TGTGCCAGCAGCTTAGCGGTGGGTAGCCCGGGGGCAGGTGGCTACACCTTC | CASSLAVGSPGAGGYTF
. | TRBJ2-1 | TRBD2 | TRBV19 | TGTGCCAGTAGTATCGGGACTAGCGAGTGGAATGAGCAGTTCTTC | CASSIGTSEWNEQFF
few | TRBJ1-2 | . | TRBV19 | TGTGCCAGTAGTATCTTTGAGAATAACTATGGCTACACCTTC | CASSIFENNYGYTF
. | TRBJ2-5 | . | TRBV25-1 | TGTGCCAGCAGTGGGATTCGCACGGGCGGAGAGACCCAGTACTTC | CASSGIRTGGETQYF
. | TRBJ2-5 | TRBD2 | TRBV14 | TGTGCCAGCAGCCCCGTCGCGGGAGAGAAACAAGAGACCCAGTACTTC | CASSPVAGEKQETQYF
. | TRBJ2-3 | . | TRBV28 | TGTGCCAGCAGTTTTAGGCCCCCCCCCGGGACTGTGGGAGATACGCAGTATTTT | CASSFRPPPGTVGDTQYF
once | TRBJ2-1 | . | TRBV28 | TGTGCCAGCAGTTTAGATACGGCGCCGAGCTCCTACAATGAGCAGTTCTTC | CASSLDTAPSSYNEQFF
. | TRBJ1-2 | TRBD1 | TRBV7-9 | TGTGCCAGCAGCTTAGACAGGGGGCATACCTTC | CASSLDRGHTF
once | TRBJ2-5 | . | TRBV4-1 | TGCGCCAGCAGCCAACAAGACAGGCCACAAGAGACCCAGTACTTC | CASSQQDRPQETQYF
. | TRBJ2-7 | . | TRBV27 | TGTGCCAGCAGTTTGAGTATCAGCACCTCCTACGAGCAGTACTTC | CASSLSISTSYEQYF
once | TRBJ1-1 | TRBD1 | TRBV29-1 | TGCAGCGTTGAAGTGGGACAGCTCTTCAACACTGAAGCTTTCTTT | CSVEVGQLFNTEAFF
. | TRBJ2-5 | TRBD2 | TRBV15 | TGTGCCACCAGCATAAGAGGGGGACCTAGCGGGAGACGCGGAGAGACCCAGTACTTC | CATSIRGGPSGRRGETQYF
. | TRBJ2-3 | TRBD2 | TRBV7-8 | TGTGCCAGCAGGGCGGGAGCAGCAGATACGCAGTATTTT | CASRAGAADTQYF
. | TRBJ2-3 | . | TRBV15 | TGTGCCACCAGGGAATCAGATACGCAGTATTTT | CATRESDTQYF
. | TRBJ2-3 | TRBD2 | TRBV4-2 | TGTGCCAGCAGCCAAGAAGTACGGGAGGACCTCACAGATACGCAGTATTTT | CASSQEVREDLTDTQYF
. | TRBJ1-1 | TRBD1 | TRBV28 | TGTGCCAGCAGTACAGGGACAGGGAAATACTCGGAAGCTTTCTTT | CASSTGTGKYSEAFF
. | TRBJ2-7 | . | TRBV19 | TGTGCCACCCGGGACACTCCCTACGAGCAGTACTTC | CATRDTPYEQYF
once | TRBJ2-1 | TRBD1 | TRBV5-6 | TGTGCCAGCAGCGCTTCGGACAGGGGAAATGAGCAGTTCTTC | CASSASDRGNEQFF
. | TRBJ1-1 | . | TRBV7-9 | TGTGCCAGCAAACACAACACTGAAGCTTTCTTT | CASKHNTEAFF
. | TRBJ1-2 | TRBD1 | TRBV7-2 | TGTGCCAGCAGCGTATGGACAGGGGGCAACTATGGCTACACCTTC | CASSVWTGGNYGYTF
. | TRBJ1-5 | . | TRBV6-5 | TGTGCCAGCAGTCCGTCCCGGGACGGAGCAGCCCAGCATTTT | CASSPSRDGAAQHF
. | TRBJ2-7 | TRBD2 | TRBV11-2 | TGTGCCAGCAGCGCCAGACTAGCGGGAGACCCAGTTGAGTACTTC | CASSARLAGDPVEYF
. | TRBJ2-2 | . | TRBV7-9 | TGTGCCAGCAGCGGGCAGGGGCCGAACACCGGGGAGCTGTTTTTT | CASSGQGPNTGELFF
. | TRBJ2-3 | . | TRBV4-3 | TGCGCCAGCAGCCAAGACCGGGCAGGGTCCGATACGCAGTATTTT | CASSQDRAGSDTQYF
once | TRBJ2-7 | . | TRBV7-8 | TGTGCCAGCAGCTTAGAGGTGGCAGGGTACTCCTACGAGCAGTACTTC | CASSLEVAGYSYEQYF
once | TRBJ1-2 | . | TRBV6-1 | TGTGCCAGCAGTGAACTGAGGGATACCTATGGCTACACCTTC | CASSELRDTYGYTF
. | TRBJ1-1 | . | TRBV5-6 | TGTGCCAGCAGCTACATCGGGGGAACTGAAGCTTTCTTT | CASSYIGGTEAFF
. | TRBJ2-2 | . | TRBV14 | TGTGCCAGCAGCCAAGAAAGCCCGGGAGTTTCGAACACCGGGGAGCTGTTTTTT | CASSQESPGVSNTGELFF
. | TRBJ2-7 | TRBD2 | TRBV10-1 | TGCGCCACCCCTATTTCTAGCGGTTTCTACGAGCAGTACTTC | CATPISSGFYEQYF
. | TRBJ2-1 | . | TRBV15 | TGTGCCACCAGCAGCCGGGACTCCTACAATGAGCAGTTCTTC | CATSSRDSYNEQFF
. | TRBJ1-5 | TRBD1 | TRBV27 | TGTGCCAGCAGTTTCCAGGGGGATCAGCCCCAGCATTTT | CASSFQGDQPQHF
. | TRBJ2-7 | TRBD2 | TRBV29-1 | TGCAGCGTTGAAAGAATAACTAGCGGGAGTTTCTACGAGCAGTACTTC | CSVERITSGSFYEQYF
. | TRBJ2-7 | . | TRBV5-5 | TGTGCCAGCAGCCTAACAGGGTACGAGCAGTACTTC | CASSLTGYEQYF
. | TRBJ1-1 | . | TRBV6-6 | TGTGCCACACGGGGAGCTTTCTTT | CATRGAFF
. | TRBJ2-1 | . | TRBV29-1 | TGCAGCGTGAACTCGGTGGGCGATGAGCAGTTCTTC | CSVNSVGDEQFF
. | TRBJ2-5 | . | TRBV27 | TGTGCCAGCAGTCCCGGGTTCCAAGAGACCCAGTACTTC | CASSPGFQETQYF
. | TRBJ2-2 | TRBD2 | TRBV9 | TGTGCCAGCGGGGAGGGGAACACCGGGGAGCTGTTTTTT | CASGEGNTGELFF
. | TRBJ2-1 | TRBD2 | TRBV2 | TGTGCCAGCAGTGCTAGCGGGACCCGCCTAGGCGGTGAGCAGTTCTTC | CASSASGTRLGGEQFF
. | TRBJ1-2 | . | TRBV5-3 | TGTGCCAGAAGACATACGCAGAATGAACTAGGGGGCTACACCTTC | CARRHTQNELGGYTF
. | TRBJ2-3 | TRBD2 | TRBV7-3 | TGTGCCAGCAGCTCCGGACTAGCGGGAAGGGGGGATACGCAGTATTTT | CASSSGLAGRGDTQYF
once | TRBJ2-3 | . | TRBV28 | TGTGCCAGCAGTTCCAGCGGACCTGGGTGGGATACGCAGTATTTT | CASSSSGPGWDTQYF
once | TRBJ2-7 | TRBD1 | TRBV25-1 | TGTGCCAGCAGTGAATGGGGGACAGGCCCTAACGAGCAGTACTTC | CASSEWGTGPNEQYF
. | TRBJ2-3 | . | TRBV9 | TGTGCCAGCAGCGTAGTTCGGGGGGCCGTAGATACGCAGTATTTT | CASSVVRGAVDTQYF
. | TRBJ2-1 | . | TRBV19 | TGTGCCAGTAGTATGGGTCCCCGAGGCGATGAGCAGTTCTTC | CASSMGPRGDEQFF
. | TRBJ2-7 | TRBD1 | TRBV9 | TGTGCCAGCAGCCCTAACAGGGGTTTTAAATACGAGCAGTACTTC | CASSPNRGFKYEQYF
. | TRBJ2-7 | TRBD2 | TRBV7-6 | TGTGCCAGCAGCTTAGGGCCAAGGGGGCGGGAGGGCTTTTTCTACGAGCAGTACTTC | CASSLGPRGREGFFYEQYF
. | TRBJ2-7 | . | TRBV11-2 | TGTGCCAGCAGCTTAGGGACAATCGGGGAGCAGTACTTC | CASSLGTIGEQYF
. | TRBJ2-7 | . | TRBV19 | TGTGCCAGTAGTATCGGTCCCCAGATCTCCGGGGCCTACGAGCAGTACTTC | CASSIGPQISGAYEQYF
. | TRBJ2-2 | TRBD1 | TRBV23-1 | TGCGCCAGCAGTCACACAGGGGCTACAGCCGGGGAGCTGTTTTTT | CASSHTGATAGELFF
. | TRBJ2-2 | . | TRBV9 | TGTGCCAGCATGGAGGGGAACACCGGGGAGCTGTTTTTT | CASMEGNTGELFF
once | TRBJ2-1 | . | TRBV27 | TGTGCCAGCACCACTGGGGCAGGGTCGAGCGATGAGCAGTTCTTC | CASTTGAGSSDEQFF
. | TRBJ2-7 | . | TRBV9 | TGTGCCAGCAGCGTAGGGGGGGACAAGTACGAGCAGTACTTC | CASSVGGDKYEQYF
. | TRBJ2-3 | . | TRBV19 | TGTGCCAGTAGTATGTTTCACGGCCCTAATACGCAGTATTTT | CASSMFHGPNTQYF
. | TRBJ1-2 | TRBD1 | TRBV28 | TGTGCCAGCAGTTTAGTGGGACAGAGCTATGGCTACACCTTC | CASSLVGQSYGYTF
once | TRBJ2-7 | . | TRBV7-9 | TGTGCCAGCAGCCTCGCCCCACGAGTCATCAACGAGCAGTACTTC | CASSLAPRVINEQYF